This entry lists 23 T cell receptor beta chains sequenced from one sample in a study of control samples from healthy donors and cancer patients. This table comes from immunoSEQ multiplex PCR, and its TCRdb copy is limited to in-frame clones, with some not included. The sample carries roughly 150,000 clones, 93% recorded once. The sample was blood. The receptors stem from a man in his fifties or sixties in good health.

The J gene is TRBJ2-2, the V gene TRBV7-5; the table names TRBD2, a call not compared with the DNA. TRBV7-5 is a pseudogene. CDR3 length equals 16 residues. DNA for the CDR3: TGTGCCAGAAGCTTAGCGTTGAGCGCGAACACCGGGGAGCTGTTTTTT. Translated: CARSLALSANTGELFF.

The chain is built from TRBV28 and TRBJ2-5; D is possibly TRBD1 or TRBD2 (6 bases each). Germline V gives CDR1 MDHEN, CDR2 SYDVKM. Trimming stripped 4 bases from V and 4 bases from J, with 16 bases between. The length of the CDR3 is 15 residues. The CDR3 region is CASSSRRGWGETQYF. CDR3 coding DNA: TGTGCCAGCAGTTCGCGGAGGGGGTGGGGAGAGACCCAGTACTTC.

This chain connects TRBV3-1 (or the pseudogene TRBV3-2) to TRBJ2-1, with 10 bases lining up with TRBD1. The junction had 10 bases not matched to a gene; V was cut back by 1 base and J by 7 bases. Germline CDR1 is LGHDT and CDR2 is YNNKEL (reference sequence). This CDR3 spans 17 amino acids. The CDR3: CASSQGTGTGVGNEQFF. The CDR3 region has the DNA TGTGCCAGCAGCCAAGGGACCGGGACAGGGGTTGGGAATGAGCAGTTCTTC.

V gene TRBV7-9 combines with J gene TRBJ2-7; D not certain. V was shortened by 1 base and J by 6 bases, with 13 bases between the two germline ends. The CDR3 contains 14 residues. CDR1 is SEHNR, CDR2 FQNEAQ, per germline (reference sequence). The DNA of the CDR3 is TGTGCCAGCAGCTTAGAAAGTTTATCGGGCGAGCAGTACTTC. This translates into CASSLESLSGEQYF.

This clone was counted between two and nine times. V and J are TRBV27 and TRBJ1-2; a possible D gene is TRBD1 (6 bases). The CDR3 has 14 residues. Trimming shortened V by 5 bases and J by 2 bases, and 12 bases separated the two germline ends. Looked up from germline, CDR1 is MNHEY and CDR2 is SMNVEV (reference sequence). CDR3 region: CASSRMDSNYGYTF. The CDR3 region has the DNA TGTGCCAGCAGTAGGATGGACAGCAACTATGGCTACACCTTC.

The J gene is TRBJ2-3, the V gene TRBV2, with 7 bases fitting TRBD1. Germline V CDR1 and CDR2: SNHLY, FYNNEI. Trimming removed 9 bases from V and 0 bases from J; junction bases left unmatched: 6. The CDR3 is 14 amino acids. The DNA of the CDR3 is TGTGCCAGGAGACCGGGACAGAGCACAGATACGCAGTATTTT. It specifies CARRPGQSTDTQYF.

The chain carries TRBV3-1 (or the pseudogene TRBV3-2) and TRBJ1-2; D remains ambiguous. The CDR3 totals 12 residues. CDR1 and CDR2 (germline): LGHDT, YNNKEL (reference sequence). The V end lost 4 bases, the J end lost 8 bases, and 11 bases lay between the germline ends. Written as DNA, the CDR3 is TGTGCCAGCAGCCGGGCCTCGGGGGGCTACACCTTC. Encoded protein: CASSRASGGYTF.

The V gene is TRBV7-9, the J gene TRBJ1-1, with TRBD1 matching over 7 bases. The junction had 4 bases not matched to a gene; V was cut back by 5 bases and J by 1 base. Looked up from germline, CDR1 is SEHNR and CDR2 is FQNEAQ (reference sequence). The CDR3 runs 14 residues. The CDR3 bases are TGTGCCAGCAGCCTCTGGACAGGGAACACTGAAGCTTTCTTT. Its translation is CASSLWTGNTEAFF. Combining the CDR3 with reference TRBV7-9 and TRBJ1-1 gives the whole variable domain DTGVSQNPRHKITKRGQNVTFRCDPISEHNRLYWYRQTLGQGPEFLTYFQNEAQLEKSRLLSDRFSAERPKGSFSTLEIQRTEQGDSAMYLCASSLWTGNTEAFFGQGTRLTVV.

This chain connects TRBV28 to TRBJ2-1; TRBD2 matches 7 bases. Germline V gene sequence: CDR1 MDHEN, CDR2 SYDVKM. With V trimmed by 5 bases and J by 5 bases, 9 bases remained unmatched. The CDR3 totals 15 residues. The CDR3, as DNA: TGTGCCAGCAGTCAAAGACTAGCTTACAACAATGAGCAGTTCTTC. It yields the protein CASSQRLAYNNEQFF.

This sequence joins TRBV9 and TRBJ2-7, with D tentatively TRBD1 or TRBD2 (5 bases each). Germline-derived CDR1 and CDR2 are SGDLS and YYNGEE. Trimming stripped 0 bases from V and 3 bases from J, with 13 bases between. The CDR3 contains 15 residues. The CDR3 DNA reads TGTGCCAGCAGCGTAGGGGACGGGACGTTCTACGAGCAGTACTTC. It codes for CASSVGDGTFYEQYF.

This rearrangement joins TRBV6-5 to TRBJ1-4; the match to TRBD1 covers 9 bases. The J segment lost 8 bases and the V segment lost 6 bases, leaving 4 bases of the junction unmatched. The CDR3 spans 13 residues. The V gene's germline CDR1 is MNHEY and CDR2 SVGAGI. The CDR3 spells CASSRDRGEKLFF. CDR3 DNA: TGTGCCAGCAGCCGCGACAGGGGGGAAAAACTGTTTTTT.

J is TRBJ1-1 and V is TRBV28, with 9 bases matching TRBD1. The germline CDR1 and CDR2 sequences are MDHEN and SYDVKM. The junction had 13 bases not matched to a gene; V was cut back by 4 bases and J by 10 bases. CDR3 length equals 15 residues. This CDR3 is CASSYPGQGLRVAFF. The CDR3 DNA sequence: TGTGCCAGCAGTTACCCGGGACAGGGTTTGAGGGTAGCTTTCTTT.

The DNA for the CDR3 is TGTGCCAGCAGACATCGCAGGGATGTCGATAATTCACCCCTCCACTTT. Encoded protein: CASRHRRDVDNSPLHF. The rearrangement links TRBV27 to TRBJ1-6, with D maybe TRBD1 (5 bases). V gave up 6 bases and J gave up 5 bases, with 17 bases separating them. Looked up from germline, CDR1 is MNHEY and CDR2 is SMNVEV (reference sequence). This CDR3 is built from 16 residues.

A note on this clone: The sample contains more than one DNA sequence encoding this CDR3. This chain links TRBV2 with TRBJ1-5; 11 nucleotides match TRBD1. After removal of 8 bases from V and 4 bases from J, the junction contained 4 bases not matched to a gene. CDR1 is SNHLY, CDR2 FYNNEI, per germline. CDR3 length: 14 residues. The CDR3: CASSGTGGNQPQHF. The DNA for the CDR3 is TGTGCCAGCTCCGGGACAGGGGGGAATCAGCCCCAGCATTTT.

V gene TRBV28 combines with J gene TRBJ2-7; 7 bases map to TRBD1. Germline loops: CDR1 MDHEN, CDR2 SYDVKM. The length of the CDR3 is 14 residues. Germline trimming cut 8 bases from V and 2 bases from J; bases unmatched to any gene: 9. The CDR3 nucleotides are TGTGCCAGCCACGGACAGGCTAACCCCTACGAGCAGTACTTC. Translating gives CASHGQANPYEQYF.

This chain connects TRBV2 to TRBJ2-7; D not resolved. Trimming left V 4 bases short and J 3 bases short, with 1 base between. In germline, CDR1 is SNHLY, CDR2 FYNNEI. This CDR3 comprises 10 residues. The CDR3 sequence: CASSVYEQYF. CDR3 sequence (DNA): TGTGCCAGCAGTGTCTACGAGCAGTACTTC. Full variable domain (rest looked up from reference TRBV2 and TRBJ2-7): EPEVTQTPSHQVTQMGQEVILRCVPISNHLYFYWYRQILGQKVEFLVSFYNNEISEKSEIFDDQFSVERPDGSNFTLKIRSTKLEDSAMYFCASSVYEQYFGPGTRLTVT.

Concerning this clone: The junction does not match germline at one end; this may be a read error. The chain joins TRBV7-7 to TRBJ2-1; 7 bases map to TRBD1. Germline-derived CDR1 and CDR2 are SSHAT and FNYEAQ (reference sequence). The CDR3 covers 15 residues. The CDR3 DNA follows: TGTGCTAGCAGCCTAGGACAGGTGGCTACCAATGAGCAGTTCTTC. Its translation is CASSLGQVATNEQFF.

This chain's CDR3 is CASSPPIVGNTEAFF. DNA for the CDR3: TGTGCCAGCTCACCACCTATTGTCGGTAACACTGAAGCTTTCTTT. J is TRBJ1-1 and V is TRBV18; D uncertain. CDR1 and CDR2 from the germline V gene are KGHSH and LQKENI. Trimming removed 0 bases at V and 2 bases at J, with 10 bases between. The CDR3 length is 15 residues.

V gene TRBV19 combines with J gene TRBJ2-5, with 10 positions matching TRBD2. CDR1 is LNHDA, CDR2 SQIVND, per germline (reference sequence). The ends lost 8 bases at V and 7 bases at J; junction bases unmatched: 10. This CDR3 contains 14 residues. CDR3 DNA sequence: TGTGCCAGTCGGGCTAGCGGGAGAAAATCGACCCAGTACTTC. Translated, it gives CASRASGRKSTQYF. Together with reference TRBV19 and TRBJ2-5, the CDR3 gives the full variable domain: DGGITQSPKYLFRKEGQNVTLSCEQNLNHDAMYWYRQDPGQGLRLIYYSQIVNDFQKGDIAEGYSVSREKKESFPLTVTSAQKNPTAFYLCASRASGRKSTQYFGPGTRLLVL.

The chain has TRBV4-1 and TRBJ1-4; 10 bases fit TRBD1. Germline lookup yields CDR1 MGHRA and CDR2 YSYEKL. The CDR3 has 17 residues. With V trimmed by 4 bases and J by 8 bases, 13 bases remained unmatched. In nucleotides, the CDR3 is TGCGCCAGCAGCCCGGTGGGACAGGGGTGGAGGGACGAAAAACTGTTTTTT. Its translation is CASSPVGQGWRDEKLFF.

The DNA of the CDR3 is TGTGCCAGCAGCTTGGAACCTCGTCGGGCTAATTCACCCCTCCACTTT. Residues: CASSLEPRRANSPLHF. The rearrangement joins TRBV5-6 to TRBJ1-6; no reliable D call. Germline V gene sequence: CDR1 SGHDT, CDR2 YYEEEE. Trimming removed 0 bases from V and 6 bases from J, with 13 bases in between. This CDR3 has 16 residues. The variable domain in full, completed from reference TRBV5-6 and TRBJ1-6, reads DAGVTQSPTHLIKTRGQQVTLRCSPKSGHDTVSWYQQALGQGPQFIFQYYEEEERQRGNFPDRFSGHQFPNYSSELNVNALLLGDSALYLCASSLEPRRANSPLHFGNGTRLTVT.

The rearrangement links TRBV6-5 to TRBJ1-6; a weak D match, TRBD1 (6 bases). V was pared by 5 bases and J by 9 bases, with 11 bases between. The germline V gene encodes CDR1 MNHEY and CDR2 SVGAGI. The CDR3 is 13 residues long. The CDR3 spells CASSLTQGSPLHF. Written as DNA, the CDR3 is TGTGCCAGCAGTCTAACACAGGGTTCACCCCTCCACTTT.

This clone was detected many times. The genes are TRBV19 and TRBJ1-5; no reliable D call. The CDR3 is made up of 13 amino acids. Germline lookup yields CDR1 LNHDA and CDR2 SQIVND (reference sequence). Trimming removed 8 bases from V and 4 bases from J, with 12 bases in between. The CDR3 sequence: CASSKEINQPQHF. The CDR3 DNA reads TGTGCCAGTTCCAAGGAGATTAATCAGCCCCAGCATTTT.